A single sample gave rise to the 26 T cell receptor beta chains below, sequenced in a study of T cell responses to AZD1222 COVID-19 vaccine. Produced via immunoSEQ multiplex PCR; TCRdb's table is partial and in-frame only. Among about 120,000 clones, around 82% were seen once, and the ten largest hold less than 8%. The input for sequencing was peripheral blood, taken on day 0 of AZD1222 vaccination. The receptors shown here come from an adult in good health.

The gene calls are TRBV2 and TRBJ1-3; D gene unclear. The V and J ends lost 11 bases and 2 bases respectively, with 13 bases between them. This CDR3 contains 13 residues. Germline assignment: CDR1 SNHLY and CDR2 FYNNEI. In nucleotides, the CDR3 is TGTGCCTCACAGCAGGATCCTGGAAACACCATATATTTT. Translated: CASQQDPGNTIYF. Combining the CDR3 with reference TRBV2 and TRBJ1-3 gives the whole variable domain EPEVTQTPSHQVTQMGQEVILRCVPISNHLYFYWYRQILGQKVEFLVSFYNNEISEKSEIFDDQFSVERPDGSNFTLKIRSTKLEDSAMYFCASQQDPGNTIYFGEGSWLTVV.

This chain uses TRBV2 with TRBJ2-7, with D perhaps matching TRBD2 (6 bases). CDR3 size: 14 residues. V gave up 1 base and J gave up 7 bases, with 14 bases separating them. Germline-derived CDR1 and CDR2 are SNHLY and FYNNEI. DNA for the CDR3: TGTGCCAGCAGTGAAGGCGGGGCCAGAGGGGAGCAGTACTTC. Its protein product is CASSEGGARGEQYF. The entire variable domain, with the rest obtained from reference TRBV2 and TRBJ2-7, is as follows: EPEVTQTPSHQVTQMGQEVILRCVPISNHLYFYWYRQILGQKVEFLVSFYNNEISEKSEIFDDQFSVERPDGSNFTLKIRSTKLEDSAMYFCASSEGGARGEQYFGPGTRLTVT.

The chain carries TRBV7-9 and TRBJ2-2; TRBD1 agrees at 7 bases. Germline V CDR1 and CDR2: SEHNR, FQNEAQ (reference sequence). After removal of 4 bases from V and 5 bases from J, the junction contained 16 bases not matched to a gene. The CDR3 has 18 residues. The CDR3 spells CASSWVGGQSKRTGELFF. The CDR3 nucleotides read TGTGCCAGCAGCTGGGTTGGGGGACAGAGCAAAAGAACCGGGGAGCTGTTTTTT.

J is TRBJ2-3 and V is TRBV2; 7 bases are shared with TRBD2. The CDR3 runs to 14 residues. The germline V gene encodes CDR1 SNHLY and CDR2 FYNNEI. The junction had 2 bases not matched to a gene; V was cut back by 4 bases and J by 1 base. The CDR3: CASSASGGTDTQYF. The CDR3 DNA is TGTGCCAGCAGTGCCAGCGGGGGCACAGATACGCAGTATTTT.

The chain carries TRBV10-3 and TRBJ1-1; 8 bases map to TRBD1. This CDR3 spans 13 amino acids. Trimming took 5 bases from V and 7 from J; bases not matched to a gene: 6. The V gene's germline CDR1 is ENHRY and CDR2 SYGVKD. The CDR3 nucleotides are TGTGCCATCAGTAACAGGGGGGGAGATGAAGCTTTCTTT. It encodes CAISNRGGDEAFF.

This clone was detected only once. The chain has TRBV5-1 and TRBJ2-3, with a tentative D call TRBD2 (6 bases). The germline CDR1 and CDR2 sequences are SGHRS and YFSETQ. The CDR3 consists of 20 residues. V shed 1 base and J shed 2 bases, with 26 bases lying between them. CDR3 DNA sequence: TGCGCCAGCAGCTTGTTCCCCCGACTAGGAATAGCGGACTTCACAGATACGCAGTATTTT. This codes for CASSLFPRLGIADFTDTQYF.

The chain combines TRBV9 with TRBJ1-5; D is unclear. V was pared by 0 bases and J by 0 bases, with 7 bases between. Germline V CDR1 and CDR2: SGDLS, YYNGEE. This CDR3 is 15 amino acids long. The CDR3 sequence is CASSVDPNSNQPQHF. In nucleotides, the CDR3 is TGTGCCAGCAGCGTAGACCCAAATAGCAATCAGCCCCAGCATTTT.

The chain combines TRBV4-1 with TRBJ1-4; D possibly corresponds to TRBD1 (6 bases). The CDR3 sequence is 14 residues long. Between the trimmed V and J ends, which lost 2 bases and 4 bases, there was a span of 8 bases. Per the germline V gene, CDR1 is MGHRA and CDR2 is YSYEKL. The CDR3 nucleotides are TGCGCCAGCAGCCAAACAGGGTTTAATGAAAAACTGTTTTTT. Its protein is CASSQTGFNEKLFF.

Here the CDR3 reads CASTRTVLEQFF. CDR3 bases: TGTGCCAGCACTCGGACAGTTTTGGAGCAGTTCTTC. The chain carries TRBV2 and TRBJ2-1, with a tentative D call TRBD1 (6 bases). This CDR3 contains 12 residues. From germline, CDR1 is SNHLY and CDR2 FYNNEI. Trimming cost V 7 bases and J 10 bases, with 14 bases left between them. Looking up the rest from reference TRBV2 and TRBJ2-1 gives the full variable domain: EPEVTQTPSHQVTQMGQEVILRCVPISNHLYFYWYRQILGQKVEFLVSFYNNEISEKSEIFDDQFSVERPDGSNFTLKIRSTKLEDSAMYFCASTRTVLEQFFGPGTRLTVL.

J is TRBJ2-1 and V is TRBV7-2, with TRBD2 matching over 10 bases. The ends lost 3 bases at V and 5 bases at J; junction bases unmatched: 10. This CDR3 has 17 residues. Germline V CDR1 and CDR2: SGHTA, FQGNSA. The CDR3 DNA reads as TGTGCCAGCAGCTTTTCCGCTAGCGGGGGTGCGAACAATGAGCAGTTCTTC. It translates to CASSFSASGGANNEQFF.

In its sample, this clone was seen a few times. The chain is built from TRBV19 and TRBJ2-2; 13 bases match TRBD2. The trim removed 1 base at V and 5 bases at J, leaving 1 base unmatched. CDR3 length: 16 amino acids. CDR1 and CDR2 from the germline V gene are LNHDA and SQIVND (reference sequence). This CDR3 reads CASSIGTSGGTGELFF. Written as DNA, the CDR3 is TGTGCCAGTAGTATAGGGACTAGCGGGGGTACCGGGGAGCTGTTTTTT.

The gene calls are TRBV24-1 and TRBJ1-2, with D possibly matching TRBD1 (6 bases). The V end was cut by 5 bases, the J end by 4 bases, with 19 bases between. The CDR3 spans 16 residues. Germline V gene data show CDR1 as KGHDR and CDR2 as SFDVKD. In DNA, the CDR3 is TGTGCCACCAGTGCCCCAGAGCGCAGGGGTAGCTATGGCTACACCTTC. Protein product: CATSAPERRGSYGYTF.

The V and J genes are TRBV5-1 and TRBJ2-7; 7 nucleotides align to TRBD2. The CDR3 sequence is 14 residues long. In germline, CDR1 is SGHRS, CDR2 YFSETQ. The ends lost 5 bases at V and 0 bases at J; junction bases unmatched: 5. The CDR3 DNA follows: TGCGCCAGCAGTGGGGGGGTAAGCTCCTACGAGCAGTACTTC. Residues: CASSGGVSSYEQYF.

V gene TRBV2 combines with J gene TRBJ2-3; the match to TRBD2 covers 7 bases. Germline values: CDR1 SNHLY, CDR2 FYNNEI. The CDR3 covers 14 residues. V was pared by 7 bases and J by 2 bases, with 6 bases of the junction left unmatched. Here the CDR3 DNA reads TGTGCCAGCATTCGCGGGGGTAACACAGATACGCAGTATTTT. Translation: CASIRGGNTDTQYF.

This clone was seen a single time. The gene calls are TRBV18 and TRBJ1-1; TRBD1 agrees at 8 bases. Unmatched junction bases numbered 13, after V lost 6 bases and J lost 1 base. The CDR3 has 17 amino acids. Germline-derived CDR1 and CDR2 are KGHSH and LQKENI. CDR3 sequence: CASSYQTGVVRNTEAFF. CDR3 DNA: TGTGCCAGCTCGTATCAGACAGGGGTTGTTCGGAACACTGAAGCTTTCTTT.

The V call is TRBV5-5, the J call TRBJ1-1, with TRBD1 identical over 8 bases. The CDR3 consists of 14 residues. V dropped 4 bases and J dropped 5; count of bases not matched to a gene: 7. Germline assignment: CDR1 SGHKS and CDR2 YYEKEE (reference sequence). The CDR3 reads CASSPGQGLTEAFF. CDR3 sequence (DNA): TGTGCCAGCAGCCCAGGACAGGGTCTAACTGAAGCTTTCTTT.

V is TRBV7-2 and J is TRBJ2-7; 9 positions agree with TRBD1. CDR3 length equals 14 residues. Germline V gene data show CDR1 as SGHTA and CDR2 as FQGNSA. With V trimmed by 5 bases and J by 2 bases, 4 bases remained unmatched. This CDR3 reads CASSPDRGTYEQYF. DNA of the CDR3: TGTGCCAGCAGCCCGGACAGGGGAACCTACGAGCAGTACTTC.

CDR3 in DNA: TGTGCCAGCAGCAACCGGGCCAATAATTCACCCCTCCACTTT. Translation gives CASSNRANNSPLHF. The chain employs TRBV6-5 and TRBJ1-6; D call uncertain. Germline assignment: CDR1 MNHEY and CDR2 SVGAGI. The CDR3 is 14 residues long. Between the trimmed V and J ends, which lost 6 bases and 5 bases, there was a span of 11 bases.

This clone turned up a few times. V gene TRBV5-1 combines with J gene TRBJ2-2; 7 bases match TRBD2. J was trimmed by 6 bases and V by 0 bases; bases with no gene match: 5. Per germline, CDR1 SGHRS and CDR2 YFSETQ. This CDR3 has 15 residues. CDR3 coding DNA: TGCGCCAGCAGCTTGGTTTCGGCGGGGGCCGGGGAGCTGTTTTTT. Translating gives CASSLVSAGAGELFF.

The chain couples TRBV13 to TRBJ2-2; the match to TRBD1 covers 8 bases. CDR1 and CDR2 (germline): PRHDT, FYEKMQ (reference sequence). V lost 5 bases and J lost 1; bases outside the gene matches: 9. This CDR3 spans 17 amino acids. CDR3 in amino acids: CASSPPTGVRNTGELFF. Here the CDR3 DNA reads TGTGCCAGCAGCCCGCCGACAGGGGTGCGGAACACCGGGGAGCTGTTTTTT.

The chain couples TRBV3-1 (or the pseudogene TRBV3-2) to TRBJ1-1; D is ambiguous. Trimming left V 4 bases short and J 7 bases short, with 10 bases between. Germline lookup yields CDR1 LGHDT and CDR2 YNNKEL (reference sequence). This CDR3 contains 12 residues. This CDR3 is CASSPRLGEAFF. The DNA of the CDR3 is TGTGCCAGCAGCCCAAGGTTGGGTGAAGCTTTCTTT.

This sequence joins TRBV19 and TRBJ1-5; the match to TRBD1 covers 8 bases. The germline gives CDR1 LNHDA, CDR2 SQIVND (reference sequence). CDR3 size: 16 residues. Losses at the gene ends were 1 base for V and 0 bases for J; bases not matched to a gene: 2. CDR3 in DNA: TGTGCCAGTAGTATAGGGGGACAGGTTAGCAATCAGCCCCAGCATTTT. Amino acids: CASSIGGQVSNQPQHF.

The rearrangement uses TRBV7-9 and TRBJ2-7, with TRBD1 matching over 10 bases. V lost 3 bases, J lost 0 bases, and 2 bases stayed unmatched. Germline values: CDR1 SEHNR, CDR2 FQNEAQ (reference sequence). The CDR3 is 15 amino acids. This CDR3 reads CASSFGTGASYEQYF. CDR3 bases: TGTGCCAGCAGCTTCGGGACAGGGGCCTCCTACGAGCAGTACTTC. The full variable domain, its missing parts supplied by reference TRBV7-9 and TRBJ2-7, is DTGVSQNPRHKITKRGQNVTFRCDPISEHNRLYWYRQTLGQGPEFLTYFQNEAQLEKSRLLSDRFSAERPKGSFSTLEIQRTEQGDSAMYLCASSFGTGASYEQYFGPGTRLTVT.

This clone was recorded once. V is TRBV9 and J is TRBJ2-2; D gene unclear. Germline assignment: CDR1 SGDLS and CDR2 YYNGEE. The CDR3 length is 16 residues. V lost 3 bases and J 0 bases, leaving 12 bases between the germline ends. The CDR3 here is CASSERLVANTGELFF. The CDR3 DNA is TGTGCCAGCAGCGAGAGACTTGTGGCGAACACCGGGGAGCTGTTTTTT.

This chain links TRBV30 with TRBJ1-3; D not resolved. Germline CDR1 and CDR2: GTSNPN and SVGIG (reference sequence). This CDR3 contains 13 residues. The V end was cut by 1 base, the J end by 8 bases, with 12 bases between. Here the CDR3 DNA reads TGTGCCTGGAGTGGTGGCCCGGGCCACACCATATATTTT. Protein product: CAWSGGPGHTIYF.

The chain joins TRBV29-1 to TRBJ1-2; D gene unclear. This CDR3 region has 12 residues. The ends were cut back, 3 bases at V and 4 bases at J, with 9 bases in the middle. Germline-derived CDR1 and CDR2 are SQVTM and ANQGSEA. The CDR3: CSVDRRIYGYTF. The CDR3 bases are TGCAGCGTTGACAGGAGGATCTATGGCTACACCTTC.